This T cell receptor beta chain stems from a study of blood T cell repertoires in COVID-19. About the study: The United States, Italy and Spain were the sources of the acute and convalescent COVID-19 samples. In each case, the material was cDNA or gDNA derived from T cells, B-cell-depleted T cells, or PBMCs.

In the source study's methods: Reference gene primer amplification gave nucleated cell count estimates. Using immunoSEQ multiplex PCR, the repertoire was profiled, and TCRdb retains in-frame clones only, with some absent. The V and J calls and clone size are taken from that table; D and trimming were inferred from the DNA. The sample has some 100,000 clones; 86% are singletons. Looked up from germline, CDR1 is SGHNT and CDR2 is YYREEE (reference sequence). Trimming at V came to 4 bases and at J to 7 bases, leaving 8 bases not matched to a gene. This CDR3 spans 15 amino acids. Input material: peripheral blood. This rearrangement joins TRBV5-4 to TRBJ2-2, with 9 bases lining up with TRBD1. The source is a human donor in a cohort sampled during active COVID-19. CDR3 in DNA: TGTGCCAGCAGCCCGTACAGGGGGCGGGGCGGGGAGCTGTTTTTT. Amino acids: CASSPYRGRGGELFF.